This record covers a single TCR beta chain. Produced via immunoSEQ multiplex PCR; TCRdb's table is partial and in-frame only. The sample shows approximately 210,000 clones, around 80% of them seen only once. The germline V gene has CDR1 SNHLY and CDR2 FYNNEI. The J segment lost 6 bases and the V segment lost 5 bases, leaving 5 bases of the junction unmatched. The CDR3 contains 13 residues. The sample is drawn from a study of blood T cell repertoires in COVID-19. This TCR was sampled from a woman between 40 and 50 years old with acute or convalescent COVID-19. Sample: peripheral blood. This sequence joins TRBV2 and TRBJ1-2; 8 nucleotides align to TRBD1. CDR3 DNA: TGTGCCAGCAGTAACTTACAGGGGGATGGCTACACCTTC. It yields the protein CASSNLQGDGYTF.